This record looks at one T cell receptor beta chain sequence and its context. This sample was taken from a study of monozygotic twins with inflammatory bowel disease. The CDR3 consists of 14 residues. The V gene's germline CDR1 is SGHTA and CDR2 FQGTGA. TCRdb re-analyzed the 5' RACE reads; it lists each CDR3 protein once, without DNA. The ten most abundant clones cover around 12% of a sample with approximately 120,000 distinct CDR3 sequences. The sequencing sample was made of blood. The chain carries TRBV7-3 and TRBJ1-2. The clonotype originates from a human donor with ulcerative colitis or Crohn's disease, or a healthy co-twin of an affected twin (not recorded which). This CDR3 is CASSLRALNYGYTF.